The source of this T cell receptor (beta chain) is a study of blood T cells in healthy people across ages. Approximately 10 milliliters was the volume of peripheral blood drawn from each donor. Trimming took 6 bases from V and 3 from J, leaving 18 bases between them. CDR1 and CDR2 from the germline V gene are MDHEN and SYDVKM. The CDR3 has 15 residues. It was with a sample-barcoded 5' primer and a J-beta primer mix that a second PCR of about 6 to 11 cycles was run. Through a template-switch adaptor with 12 random nucleotides, each cDNA molecule received a tag. Every individual sample yielded 3 million or more paired-end reads (each containing CDR3). One entry per CDR3 protein results from TCRdb running MiXCR on the 5' RACE reads. The top ten hold roughly 26% of the sample, which has roughly 830,000 distinct CDR3 sequences, around two thirds seen once.

The rearrangement joins TRBV28 to TRBJ2-7; D is tentatively TRBD1 or TRBD2 (5 bases each). The sequenced sample was blood. The clonotype was recovered from a young man in good health. The CDR3 DNA follows: TGTGCCAGCAGGAGAGGGACGGCGAAAAGCTACGAGCAGTACTTC. Its translation: CASRRGTAKSYEQYF.